The table lists the clone carrying this TCR beta chain with a count of one. This sample is drawn from a study of blood T cell repertoires in COVID-19. Study-wide background: Collection of acute and convalescent COVID-19 samples took place in the United States, Italy and Spain. The cDNA or gDNA used as material had been derived from T cells, B-cell-depleted T cells, or PBMCs.

Authors' data handling: Amplification of reference gene primers was used by the study to estimate nucleated cell counts. Libraries were prepared by immunoSEQ multiplex PCR; TCRdb keeps only in-frame clonotypes and omits some of them. V and J calls and clone size are those listed in that table; D and trimming were worked out from the DNA. The profile covers about 59,000 clones, with around 79% appearing a single time and over 11% taken by the ten largest. The receptor was isolated from a woman between 65 and 79 years old with acute or convalescent COVID-19. The material sequenced was peripheral blood.

The CDR3 DNA follows: TGTGCCAGCAGCCCACTTGACTTCACTCTACACTACGAGCAGTACTTC. Amino acid sequence: CASSPLDFTLHYEQYF. The chain is built from TRBV7-9 and TRBJ2-7, with D uncertain. The CDR3 has 16 amino acids. In germline, CDR1 is SEHNR, CDR2 FQNEAQ (reference sequence). Trimming left V 5 bases short and J 3 bases short, with 20 bases between.